Presented here are 8 T cell receptor beta chains from one specimen sequenced in a study of T cells in localized non-small cell lung cancer. Sequencing used immunoSEQ multiplex PCR; TCRdb keeps in-frame clones, though not all of them. The sample contains about 52,000 clones, more than 75% of which appear only once. The starting material was PBMCs, obtained before any cancer treatment. The receptors here all came from a female donor with stage II lung adenocarcinoma.

The V call is TRBV6-1, the J call TRBJ1-2; D uncertain. V gave up 3 bases and J gave up 5 bases, with 19 bases separating them. CDR1 is MNHNS, CDR2 SASEGT, per germline. The CDR3 covers 16 residues. CDR3 sequence (DNA): TGTGCCAGCAGTGATGCCGGCCCCCGTCTTGGGTATGGCTACACCTTC. This encodes CASSDAGPRLGYGYTF.

The rearrangement links TRBV7-8 to TRBJ1-4, with unresolved D. Germline values: CDR1 SGHVS, CDR2 FQNEAQ. The CDR3 has 16 amino acids. V was pared by 5 bases and J by 5 bases, with 18 bases between. The CDR3 protein is CASSNKASGGNEKLFF. The CDR3 nucleotides read TGTGCCAGCAGCAATAAAGCTTCGGGCGGGAATGAAAAACTGTTTTTT.

This chain joins TRBV5-6 and TRBJ2-5; 9 bases map to TRBD1. V shed 5 bases and J 4 bases; nucleotides not matched to a gene: 18. CDR1 and CDR2 from the germline V gene are SGHDT and YYEEEE. This CDR3 contains 18 residues. CDR3 protein: CASRRMGQGPTEGETQYF. Written as DNA, the CDR3 is TGTGCCAGCAGGAGGATGGGACAGGGCCCTACCGAAGGAGAGACCCAGTACTTC.

The J gene is TRBJ1-1, the V gene TRBV7-6; tentatively, D is TRBD1 (6 bases). The CDR3 runs 14 residues. V shed 0 bases and J shed 7 bases, with 12 bases lying between them. Germline values: CDR1 SGHVS, CDR2 FNYEAQ. The CDR3 region is CASSLAKGGNEAFF. The DNA for the CDR3 is TGTGCCAGCAGCTTAGCTAAGGGGGGGAATGAAGCTTTCTTT.

This chain links TRBV6-5 with TRBJ1-1; tentatively, D is TRBD1 (6 bases). The CDR3 length is 15 residues. V dropped 1 base and J dropped 6 bases, with 15 bases sitting between them. The germline V gene has CDR1 MNHEY and CDR2 SVGAGI. CDR3 loop: CASSYYFDRISEAFF. For the CDR3, the DNA is TGTGCCAGCAGTTACTACTTCGACAGGATCTCTGAAGCTTTCTTT.

The chain recombines TRBV18 with TRBJ2-5; D remains ambiguous. The V and J ends lost 0 bases and 3 bases respectively, with 5 bases between them. This CDR3 is built from 13 residues. Germline V lookup: CDR1 KGHSH, CDR2 LQKENI. CDR3 coding DNA: TGTGCCAGCTCACCACCGAGTAAAGAGACCCAGTACTTC. It specifies CASSPPSKETQYF.

The rearrangement joins TRBV19 to TRBJ2-1; the match to TRBD2 covers 12 bases. The CDR3 is 16 amino acids. The ends lost 0 bases at V and 5 bases at J; junction bases unmatched: 2. The germline gives CDR1 LNHDA, CDR2 SQIVND (reference sequence). CDR3 sequence reads: CASSIDRLAGDNEQFF. As DNA, the CDR3 is TGTGCCAGTAGTATAGATCGACTAGCGGGGGACAATGAGCAGTTCTTC.

V and J are TRBV30 and TRBJ1-1, with unresolved D. This CDR3 comprises 13 residues. Germline assignment: CDR1 GTSNPN and CDR2 SVGIG (reference sequence). The V end lost 0 bases, the J end lost 4 bases, and 9 bases lay between the germline ends. The CDR3 coding sequence is TGTGCCTGGAGTGTAACGGGATCCACTGAAGCTTTCTTT. Protein product: CAWSVTGSTEAFF.